The 30 T cell receptor beta chains below were found in one sample sequenced in a study of STAT5B mutations in CD4+ large granular lymphocyte leukemia (dated by TCRdb to between 2020 and 2023). Library creation used the immunoSEQ multiplex PCR assay. TCRdb stores this immuneACCESS table with in-frame sequences only. Part of the clones is absent; in the studies checked, under half of the shortfall reflects unresolved V genes, and no reason is known for the rest. The sample table contains some 41,000 clones; only one count was recorded for roughly 79% of them. The biggest ten clones account for 3.6% of the sample. Sequences were obtained from CD4+ T cells from blood buffy coats. The receptor source for this set is a human donor in good health.

This chain connects TRBV6-1 to TRBJ2-1; TRBD2 agrees at 12 bases. The CDR3 has 17 amino acids. Trimming cost V 3 bases and J 4 bases; bases outside gene matches: 7. The germline V gene has CDR1 MNHNS and CDR2 SASEGT. The CDR3 DNA sequence: TGTGCCAGCAGTGAGGCTGGACTAGCGGGATCGTACAATGAGCAGTTCTTC. Its protein product is CASSEAGLAGSYNEQFF.

This chain uses TRBV6-6 with TRBJ2-7; D is tentatively TRBD1 or TRBD2 (5 bases each). Germline CDR1 reads MNHNY; CDR2 reads SVGAGI (reference sequence). The CDR3 contains 14 residues. V was pared by 7 bases and J by 2 bases, with 15 bases between. The CDR3 region is CASTAGTGPYEQYF. The CDR3 coding sequence is TGTGCCAGCACCGCCGGGACGGGCCCCTACGAGCAGTACTTC.

The V gene is TRBV15, the J gene TRBJ1-4, with D maybe TRBD1 (5 bases). V lost 7 bases and J lost 3, with 15 bases in between. The CDR3 covers 15 residues. Germline V lookup: CDR1 LNHNV, CDR2 YYDKDF (reference sequence). CDR3: CATTLDQGPNEKLFF. CDR3 in DNA: TGTGCCACCACCCTTGACCAGGGACCTAATGAAAAACTGTTTTTT.

The chain couples TRBV2 to TRBJ2-2, with 8 bases fitting TRBD2. Germline V gene sequence: CDR1 SNHLY, CDR2 FYNNEI. This CDR3 comprises 15 residues. With V trimmed by 5 bases and J by 4 bases, 6 bases remained unmatched. The CDR3 coding sequence is TGTGCCAGCAGTCCCGGGACTAGTGGCACCGGGGAGCTGTTTTTT. Translation: CASSPGTSGTGELFF. The full variable domain, its missing parts supplied by reference TRBV2 and TRBJ2-2, is EPEVTQTPSHQVTQMGQEVILRCVPISNHLYFYWYRQILGQKVEFLVSFYNNEISEKSEIFDDQFSVERPDGSNFTLKIRSTKLEDSAMYFCASSPGTSGTGELFFGEGSRLTVL.

This clone was observed a single time. The chain employs TRBV4-3 and TRBJ1-4, with 10 bases aligning to TRBD1. The germline V gene encodes CDR1 LGHNA and CDR2 YSLEER. The V gene end was trimmed by 4 bases and the J gene end by 5 bases; junction bases not matched to a gene: 1. The CDR3 is made up of 14 amino acids. The DNA of the CDR3 is TGCGCCAGCAGCCGGGGACAGGGGAATGAAAAACTGTTTTTT. Encoded protein: CASSRGQGNEKLFF.

The chain links TRBV5-4 to TRBJ1-1, with D perhaps TRBD1 (5 bases). Germline CDR1 reads SGHNT; CDR2 reads YYREEE (reference sequence). This CDR3 has 16 residues. V was shortened by 4 bases and J by 0 bases, with 16 bases between the two germline ends. The CDR3 loop reads CASSVGRGGMNTEAFF. The CDR3 DNA sequence: TGTGCCAGCAGCGTTGGTCGGGGCGGTATGAACACTGAAGCTTTCTTT.

V usage is TRBV6-5 and J usage is TRBJ2-3; 7 nucleotides agree with TRBD2. The germline V gene has CDR1 MNHEY and CDR2 SVGAGI. The J segment lost 6 bases and the V segment lost 0 bases, leaving 9 bases of the junction unmatched. The length of the CDR3 is 16 residues. Here the CDR3 reads CASSYSWSGVSDTQYF. The CDR3 coding sequence is TGTGCCAGCAGTTACTCGTGGAGCGGGGTATCTGATACGCAGTATTTT.

The chain couples TRBV29-1 to TRBJ2-1; 9 bases align to TRBD1. Germline V CDR1 and CDR2: SQVTM, ANQGSEA. V lost 5 bases, J lost 5 bases, and 7 bases stayed unmatched. The CDR3 loop spans 14 amino acids. The CDR3 spells CSVMPRTGDNEQFF. CDR3 sequence (DNA): TGCAGCGTTATGCCCCGGACAGGGGACAATGAGCAGTTCTTC.

A few counts support this clone. The CDR3 region has the DNA TGTGCCAGCAGTCGGACATCGAACACTGAAGCTTTCTTT. This codes for CASSRTSNTEAFF. The chain is built from TRBV6-6 and TRBJ1-1; D may be TRBD1 (5 bases). The CDR3 extends over 13 amino acids. The ends were cut back, 5 bases at V and 1 base at J, with 8 bases in the middle. In germline, CDR1 is MNHNY, CDR2 SVGAGI (reference sequence).

V and J are TRBV10-3 and TRBJ1-6; the D gene is possibly TRBD1 (5 bases). Between the trimmed V and J ends, which lost 5 bases and 6 bases, there was a span of 17 bases. Germline V gene lookup returns CDR1 ENHRY and CDR2 SYGVKD. There are 16 residues in the CDR3. The CDR3 spells CAISQSGIKVNSPLHF. The DNA for the CDR3 is TGTGCCATCAGTCAATCAGGGATTAAGGTTAATTCACCCCTCCACTTT.

The genes are TRBV6-5 and TRBJ1-6; D perhaps matches TRBD1 (6 bases). Germline lookup yields CDR1 MNHEY and CDR2 SVGAGI. Trimming removed 4 bases from V and 6 bases from J, with 10 bases in between. The CDR3 has 14 residues. The DNA of the CDR3 is TGTGCCAGCAGTTTACAGGGTTTTAATTCACCCCTCCACTTT. Amino acid sequence: CASSLQGFNSPLHF.

This sequence joins TRBV11-2 and TRBJ1-4; tentatively, D is TRBD1 (5 bases). CDR3 length: 18 amino acids. The germline CDR1 and CDR2 sequences are SGHAT and FQNNGV. V lost 1 base, J lost 0 bases, and 15 bases lay in between. In DNA form, the CDR3 reads TGTGCCAGCAGCTTAGGAGGATGGGGCGCGGCAACTAATGAAAAACTGTTTTTT. Its protein product is CASSLGGWGAATNEKLFF.

The chain recombines TRBV5-1 with TRBJ2-3; D ambiguous. The CDR3 length is 15 residues. Germline V gene lookup returns CDR1 SGHRS and CDR2 YFSETQ. V was shortened by 5 bases and J by 10 bases, with 23 bases between the two germline ends. This chain's CDR3 is CASRVTTTGGVAQYF. The CDR3 nucleotides are TGCGCCAGCAGGGTGACGACCACCGGTGGGGTGGCGCAGTATTTT. The variable domain in full, with the rest retrieved from reference TRBV5-1 and TRBJ2-3, is KAGVTQTPRYLIKTRGQQVTLSCSPISGHRSVSWYQQTPGQGLQFLFEYFSETQRNKGNFPGRFSGRQFSNSRSEMNVSTLELGDSALYLCASRVTTTGGVAQYFGPGTRLTVL.

The J gene is TRBJ2-1, the V gene TRBV7-7; 11 bases agree with TRBD2. J was trimmed by 9 bases and V by 5 bases; bases with no gene match: 9. This CDR3 is built from 15 residues. The V gene's germline CDR1 is SSHAT and CDR2 FNYEAQ (reference sequence). In DNA, the CDR3 is TGTGCCAGCAGCCCAATAGCGGGGGGGTTTAGTGAGCAGTTCTTC. Its protein product is CASSPIAGGFSEQFF.

The rearrangement uses TRBV2 and TRBJ2-3; 7 bases line up with TRBD2. Germline lookup yields CDR1 SNHLY and CDR2 FYNNEI. V gave up 10 bases and J gave up 2 bases; unmatched junction bases: 9. The CDR3 length is 14 residues. The CDR3 here is CAIQSSGYTDTQYF. The CDR3 region has the DNA TGTGCCATCCAATCTAGCGGCTACACAGATACGCAGTATTTT. Based on the CDR3 plus reference TRBV2 and TRBJ2-3, the full variable domain is EPEVTQTPSHQVTQMGQEVILRCVPISNHLYFYWYRQILGQKVEFLVSFYNNEISEKSEIFDDQFSVERPDGSNFTLKIRSTKLEDSAMYFCAIQSSGYTDTQYFGPGTRLTVL.

The rearrangement joins TRBV29-1 to TRBJ1-1, with TRBD1 matching 8 bases. The CDR3 length is 12 residues. Germline V gene lookup returns CDR1 SQVTM and CDR2 ANQGSEA. V lost 6 bases, J lost 2 bases, and 2 bases stayed unmatched. CDR3 region: CSVDRGNTEAFF. The CDR3 nucleotides read TGCAGCGTCGACAGGGGAAACACTGAAGCTTTCTTT.

The chain joins TRBV30 to TRBJ2-1; D uncertain. Germline CDR1 and CDR2: GTSNPN and SVGIG (reference sequence). Between the trimmed V and J ends, which lost 0 bases and 6 bases, there was a span of 3 bases. This CDR3 region has 11 residues. The CDR3 sequence: CAWSVVNEQFF. The CDR3 nucleotides read TGTGCCTGGAGTGTAGTCAATGAGCAGTTCTTC.

The chain couples TRBV5-4 to TRBJ1-2; a possible D gene is TRBD1 (6 bases). Trimming left V 0 bases short and J 7 bases short, with 13 bases between. The V gene's germline CDR1 is SGHNT and CDR2 YYREEE (reference sequence). The CDR3 covers 14 residues. CDR3 sequence (DNA): TGTGCCAGCAGCTTGGAGGGGGGCCGCGGTGGCTACACCTTC. This codes for CASSLEGGRGGYTF.

This clone showed up just once. The J gene is TRBJ1-2, the V gene TRBV27; a possible D gene is TRBD1 (5 bases). Germline loops: CDR1 MNHEY, CDR2 SMNVEV (reference sequence). Trimming shortened V by 8 bases and J by 6 bases, and 19 bases separated the two germline ends. This CDR3 comprises 14 residues. The CDR3 nucleotides are TGTGCCAGCTCCTACATACCCCCGGGGGATGGCTACACCTTC. Translated, it gives CASSYIPPGDGYTF.

The gene calls are TRBV4-3 and TRBJ1-4; the D is unclear. The CDR3 has 15 residues. Trimming removed 4 bases from V and 8 bases from J, with 17 bases in between. Germline V CDR1 and CDR2: LGHNA, YSLEER. CDR3 sequence reads: CASSPEGGYGEKLFF. Written as DNA, the CDR3 is TGCGCCAGCAGCCCAGAGGGAGGGTATGGCGAAAAACTGTTTTTT.

The chain has TRBV7-9 and TRBJ2-2; D may be TRBD2 (6 bases). This CDR3 comprises 15 residues. The V end was cut by 1 base, the J end by 3 bases, with 9 bases between. Germline V CDR1 and CDR2: SEHNR, FQNEAQ (reference sequence). CDR3 sequence reads: CASSLELADTGELFF. The CDR3 DNA follows: TGTGCCAGCAGCTTAGAACTAGCCGACACCGGGGAGCTGTTTTTT.

The chain joins TRBV10-3 to TRBJ1-1; 7 bases are a match to TRBD1. Unmatched junction bases numbered 10, after V lost 4 bases and J lost 5 bases. CDR1 and CDR2 (germline): ENHRY, SYGVKD. The CDR3 consists of 15 residues. CDR3 sequence (DNA): TGTGCCATCAGTGCAAGGGGGCAAAAGGAAACTGAAGCTTTCTTT. Protein: CAISARGQKETEAFF.

The chain recombines TRBV21-1 with TRBJ2-7. TRBV21-1 constitutes a pseudogene. The CDR3 spans 13 residues. CDR3 amino acids: CASSNSVGNEQYF. The CDR3 coding sequence is TGTGCCAGCAGCAACTCGGTGGGGAACGAGCAGTACTTC.

J is TRBJ1-2 and V is TRBV20-1; D unresolved. The V gene's germline CDR1 is DFQATT and CDR2 SNEGSKA (reference sequence). The CDR3 consists of 11 residues. Trimming removed 5 bases at V and 7 bases at J, with 11 bases between. The CDR3 loop is CSASPGSGYTF. The CDR3 DNA reads TGCAGTGCTTCTCCGGGGAGTGGCTACACCTTC.

The V and J genes are TRBV18 and TRBJ1-2, with unresolved D. Germline CDR1 KGHSH, CDR2 LQKENI. The CDR3 has 14 residues. V gave up 0 bases and J gave up 8 bases, with 13 bases separating them. The CDR3 here is CASSPPNRVEGYTF. The CDR3 region has the DNA TGTGCCAGCTCACCACCGAATAGGGTGGAAGGCTACACCTTC.

This clone was detected only once. This chain links TRBV7-9 with TRBJ1-2, with D perhaps matching TRBD1 (6 bases). The CDR3 length is 14 residues. Germline-derived CDR1 and CDR2 are SEHNR and FQNEAQ (reference sequence). V shed 5 bases and J shed 2 bases, with 12 bases lying between them. The CDR3 reads CASSLGQSNYGYTF. Written as DNA, the CDR3 is TGTGCCAGCAGCCTCGGACAGTCAAACTATGGCTACACCTTC.

The chain carries TRBV27 and TRBJ2-3; D ambiguous. Deletions cut 3 bases from V and 2 bases from J, with 15 bases between. CDR3 size: 16 residues. Germline CDR1 reads MNHEY; CDR2 reads SMNVEV (reference sequence). The CDR3 loop reads CASSLLKSKNTDTQYF. The CDR3 DNA reads as TGTGCCAGCAGTTTGCTCAAATCGAAGAACACAGATACGCAGTATTTT.

The rearrangement links TRBV7-8 to TRBJ1-3; no reliable D call. The CDR3 runs to 13 residues. Trimming took off 3 bases at V and 0 bases at J, with 3 bases between the two ends. Germline CDR1 and CDR2: SGHVS and FQNEAQ. CDR3 DNA: TGTGCCAGCAGCTTCAACTCTGGAAACACCATATATTTT. Translation gives CASSFNSGNTIYF.

CDR3 coding DNA: TGTGCCAGCAGTAAACTACCAGGGACTAGCGGGAAGGGGGCCCATGAGCAGTACTTC. Residues: CASSKLPGTSGKGAHEQYF. The J gene is TRBJ2-7, the V gene TRBV27, with TRBD2 matching 13 bases. V lost 5 bases, J lost 7 bases, and 20 bases stayed unmatched. The CDR3 totals 19 residues. Germline V gene sequence: CDR1 MNHEY, CDR2 SMNVEV (reference sequence).

V gene TRBV4-3 combines with J gene TRBJ2-7; the D gene is possibly TRBD2 (5 bases). The CDR3 loop spans 16 amino acids. Trimming left V 0 bases short and J 1 base short, with 13 bases between. From germline, CDR1 is LGHNA and CDR2 YSLEER. The CDR3 reads CASSQDRGRDSYEQYF. CDR3 coding DNA: TGCGCCAGCAGCCAAGATCGTGGGAGAGATTCCTACGAGCAGTACTTC.